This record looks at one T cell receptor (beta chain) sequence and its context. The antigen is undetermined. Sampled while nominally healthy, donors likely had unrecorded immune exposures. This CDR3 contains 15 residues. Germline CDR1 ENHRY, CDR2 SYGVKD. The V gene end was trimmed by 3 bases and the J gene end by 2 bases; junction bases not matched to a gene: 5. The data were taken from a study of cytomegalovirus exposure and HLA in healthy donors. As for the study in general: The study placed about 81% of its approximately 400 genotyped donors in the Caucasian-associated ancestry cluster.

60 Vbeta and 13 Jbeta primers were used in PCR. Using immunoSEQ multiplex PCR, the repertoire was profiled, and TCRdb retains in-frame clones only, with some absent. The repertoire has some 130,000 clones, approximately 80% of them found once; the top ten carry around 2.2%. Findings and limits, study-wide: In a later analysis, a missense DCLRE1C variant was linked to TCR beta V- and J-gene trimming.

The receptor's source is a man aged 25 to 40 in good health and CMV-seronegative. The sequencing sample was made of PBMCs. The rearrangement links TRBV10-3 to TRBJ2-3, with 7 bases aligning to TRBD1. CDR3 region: CAISDPTGNTDTQYF. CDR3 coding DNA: TGTGCCATCAGTGACCCGACAGGGAACACAGATACGCAGTATTTT.